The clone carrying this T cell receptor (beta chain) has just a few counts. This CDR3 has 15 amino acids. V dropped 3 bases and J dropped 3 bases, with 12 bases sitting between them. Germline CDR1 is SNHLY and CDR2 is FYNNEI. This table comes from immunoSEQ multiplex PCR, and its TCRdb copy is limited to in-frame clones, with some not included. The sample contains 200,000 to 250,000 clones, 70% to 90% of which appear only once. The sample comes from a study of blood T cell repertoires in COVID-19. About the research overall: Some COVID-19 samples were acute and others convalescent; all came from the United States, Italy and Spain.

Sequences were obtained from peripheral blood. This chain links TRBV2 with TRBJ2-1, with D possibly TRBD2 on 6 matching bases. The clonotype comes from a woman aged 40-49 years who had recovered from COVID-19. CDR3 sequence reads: CASSEGSGDYNEQFF. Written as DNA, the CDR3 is TGTGCCAGCAGTGAGGGTAGCGGAGACTACAATGAGCAGTTCTTC. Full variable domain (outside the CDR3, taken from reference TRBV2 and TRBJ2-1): EPEVTQTPSHQVTQMGQEVILRCVPISNHLYFYWYRQILGQKVEFLVSFYNNEISEKSEIFDDQFSVERPDGSNFTLKIRSTKLEDSAMYFCASSEGSGDYNEQFFGPGTRLTVL.